The 28 T cell receptor beta chains below were found in one sample sequenced in a study of blood T cell repertoires in COVID-19. Clones were read by immunoSEQ multiplex PCR, and TCRdb kept only the in-frame ones, dropping some. The data contain 200,000 to 250,000 clones, approximately 78% of them singletons. The sample consisted of peripheral blood. The source of these receptors is a woman older than 75 with acute or convalescent COVID-19.

This sequence joins TRBV7-9 and TRBJ2-3; D uncertain. Per the germline V gene, CDR1 is SEHNR and CDR2 is FQNEAQ (reference sequence). The V and J ends lost 5 bases and 6 bases respectively, with 12 bases between them. CDR3 size: 13 residues. The CDR3 here is CASSLTIRDTQYF. In nucleotides, the CDR3 is TGTGCCAGCAGCCTAACAATCAGGGATACGCAGTATTTT. Filled out from reference TRBV7-9 and TRBJ2-3, the complete variable domain reads DTGVSQNPRHKITKRGQNVTFRCDPISEHNRLYWYRQTLGQGPEFLTYFQNEAQLEKSRLLSDRFSAERPKGSFSTLEIQRTEQGDSAMYLCASSLTIRDTQYFGPGTRLTVL.

The J gene is TRBJ2-1, the V gene TRBV30; 11 nucleotides match TRBD2. In germline, CDR1 is GTSNPN, CDR2 SVGIG (reference sequence). J was trimmed by 8 bases and V by 1 base; bases with no gene match: 10. This CDR3 comprises 16 residues. In nucleotides, the CDR3 is TGTGCCTGGAGTGCATTAGCGGGAGGGCCTCGGGATGAGCAGTTCTTC. Its protein product is CAWSALAGGPRDEQFF.

The chain employs TRBV20-1 and TRBJ2-2, with a weak D call TRBD2 (6 bases). The V and J ends lost 3 bases and 7 bases respectively, with 12 bases between them. Germline assignment: CDR1 DFQATT and CDR2 SNEGSKA (reference sequence). This CDR3 is 13 amino acids long. The CDR3 reads CSASRETVGELFF. CDR3 sequence (DNA): TGCAGTGCTAGTCGGGAGACGGTCGGGGAGCTGTTTTTT.

This chain uses TRBV19 with TRBJ2-1; 13 bases fit TRBD2. This CDR3 has 15 amino acids. With 5 bases clipped from V and 5 bases from J, the junction kept 3 bases outside the gene matches. Germline V lookup: CDR1 LNHDA, CDR2 SQIVND (reference sequence). This CDR3 reads CASSGTSGENNEQFF. CDR3 DNA sequence: TGTGCCAGTAGTGGGACTAGCGGGGAGAACAATGAGCAGTTCTTC.

The chain is built from TRBV30 and TRBJ1-3; tentative D call: TRBD1 (5 bases). The CDR3 spans 14 residues. V was pared by 5 bases and J by 4 bases, with 15 bases between. Germline loops: CDR1 GTSNPN, CDR2 SVGIG (reference sequence). The CDR3 DNA reads as TGTGCCTGGCGGGAGGGCAGGGCGGGAAACACCATATATTTT. Translation gives CAWREGRAGNTIYF.

This clone was detected only a few times. V gene TRBV7-2 combines with J gene TRBJ1-4, with D perhaps matching TRBD1 (5 bases). The germline V gene encodes CDR1 SGHTA and CDR2 FQGNSA. V was cut by 1 base and J by 5 bases, with 8 bases left in between. The CDR3 is 14 amino acids. The CDR3 is CASSLGGWNEKLFF. The CDR3 coding sequence is TGTGCCAGCAGCTTAGGGGGCTGGAATGAAAAACTGTTTTTT.

The chain carries TRBV27 and TRBJ1-1; D unclear. Trimming cost V 6 bases and J 4 bases, with 12 bases left between them. The CDR3 covers 13 residues. Germline CDR1 reads MNHEY; CDR2 reads SMNVEV (reference sequence). CDR3 sequence (DNA): TGTGCCAGCAGGAAAGAAAGGAGCACTGAAGCTTTCTTT. Its translation is CASRKERSTEAFF.

On this clone: The junction departs from the called germline gene at one end, perhaps through a read error. This sequence joins TRBV7-7 and TRBJ2-1; 9 bases fit TRBD1. CDR1 is SSHAT and CDR2 is FNYEAQ in the germline V gene (reference sequence). This CDR3 spans 17 amino acids. The CDR3 DNA reads TGTGCTAGCAGTCCTGGTTTAGGGACAGGGTCCTACAATGAGCAGTTCTTC. Its translation: CASSPGLGTGSYNEQFF.

The chain joins TRBV19 to TRBJ2-7; 8 bases agree with TRBD1. CDR1 and CDR2 (germline): LNHDA, SQIVND (reference sequence). The CDR3 length is 13 residues. The V gene end was trimmed by 5 bases and the J gene end by 6 bases; junction bases not matched to a gene: 6. This CDR3 reads CASSPDRAGEQYF. CDR3 nucleotide sequence: TGTGCCAGTAGTCCGGACAGGGCGGGCGAGCAGTACTTC.

CDR3 region: CASGLPESSQLGYGYTF. CDR3 DNA: TGTGCTAGTGGTTTGCCGGAGTCGAGCCAGCTGGGCTATGGCTACACCTTC. The chain recombines TRBV12-5 with TRBJ1-2; D uncertain. Per germline, CDR1 LGHNT and CDR2 FRNRAP. V was shortened by 2 bases and J by 4 bases, with 20 bases between the two germline ends. CDR3 length: 17 residues.

J is TRBJ2-5 and V is TRBV7-8; perhaps TRBD2 as D (5 bases). The V and J ends lost 5 bases and 5 bases respectively, with 21 bases between them. The germline V gene encodes CDR1 SGHVS and CDR2 FQNEAQ. The CDR3 is 16 amino acids. The CDR3 sequence: CASSPGIGGPRETQYF. CDR3 in DNA: TGTGCCAGCAGCCCGGGCATCGGAGGACCGAGGGAGACCCAGTACTTC.

The chain links TRBV19 to TRBJ2-1; 7 bases match TRBD2. Germline CDR1 and CDR2: LNHDA and SQIVND (reference sequence). V lost 7 bases to trimming and J lost 7 bases; unmatched junction nucleotides: 13. CDR3 length: 15 residues. CDR3 loop: CASTSSGGWGNEQFF. Here the CDR3 DNA reads TGTGCCAGTACCTCGTCGGGGGGATGGGGAAATGAGCAGTTCTTC.

V and J are TRBV15 and TRBJ1-5, with 7 bases fitting TRBD1. The ends lost 0 bases at V and 4 bases at J; junction bases unmatched: 3. Germline V gene lookup returns CDR1 LNHNV and CDR2 YYDKDF (reference sequence). The length of the CDR3 is 15 residues. As DNA, the CDR3 is TGTGCCACCAGCAGAGATAAGACAGGGAATCAGCCCCAGCATTTT. The encoded protein is CATSRDKTGNQPQHF.

The chain couples TRBV7-9 to TRBJ2-5; D is possibly TRBD1 (6 bases). Germline CDR1 and CDR2: SEHNR and FQNEAQ (reference sequence). V lost 1 base to trimming and J lost 5 bases, with 17 bases between them. CDR3 length: 16 amino acids. CDR3 amino acids: CASSLGTPWGRETQYF. The CDR3 DNA is TGTGCCAGCAGCTTAGGAACCCCTTGGGGGCGGGAGACCCAGTACTTC.

This sequence joins TRBV30 and TRBJ1-1, with D possibly being TRBD1 (5 bases). The germline V and J ends were trimmed by 2 bases and 1 base, with 11 bases remaining between them. Per germline, CDR1 GTSNPN and CDR2 SVGIG (reference sequence). The CDR3 is 14 amino acids. CDR3 nucleotides: TGTGCCTGGAGTCGACAGTGGTCGAACACTGAAGCTTTCTTT. It translates to CAWSRQWSNTEAFF.

The chain couples TRBV6-1 to TRBJ2-5, with D hard to call. Germline values: CDR1 MNHNS, CDR2 SASEGT. The CDR3 spans 14 residues. V was trimmed by 3 bases and J by 5 bases, leaving 13 bases between them. The CDR3 loop reads CASSDVRVYETQYF. CDR3 coding DNA: TGTGCCAGCAGTGATGTACGGGTATACGAGACCCAGTACTTC.

J is TRBJ2-2 and V is TRBV24-1, with 10 bases identical to TRBD1. CDR1 and CDR2 (germline): KGHDR, SFDVKD. The J segment lost 1 base and the V segment lost 0 bases, leaving 1 base of the junction unmatched. This CDR3 has 17 amino acids. Here the CDR3 DNA reads TGTGCCACCAGTGATTTGGGACAGGGGGGGAACACCGGGGAGCTGTTTTTT. Amino acids: CATSDLGQGGNTGELFF.

This clone showed up just once. The chain recombines TRBV9 with TRBJ1-4, with 7 bases fitting TRBD1. This CDR3 comprises 15 residues. After removal of 0 bases from V and 7 bases from J, the junction contained 6 bases not matched to a gene. Per germline, CDR1 SGDLS and CDR2 YYNGEE. As DNA, the CDR3 is TGTGCCAGCAGCGTAGGGGCAGGGGGGTCTGAAAAACTGTTTTTT. Residues: CASSVGAGGSEKLFF.

Concerning this clone itself: The same CDR3 can be traced to other DNA sequences in this sample. CDR3 nucleotides: TGCGCCAGCAGCTCACAGGGAGATTCGTACGAGCAGTACTTC. Translation gives CASSSQGDSYEQYF. The gene calls are TRBV5-1 and TRBJ2-7, with a possible D match to TRBD1 (6 bases). The CDR3 covers 14 residues. The germline V gene encodes CDR1 SGHRS and CDR2 YFSETQ. V gave up 3 bases and J gave up 4 bases, with 14 bases separating them.

V gene TRBV7-9 combines with J gene TRBJ1-1; 7 bases fit TRBD1. The CDR3 loop spans 14 amino acids. With 3 bases clipped from V and 2 bases from J, the junction kept 3 bases outside the gene matches. The germline V gene encodes CDR1 SEHNR and CDR2 FQNEAQ (reference sequence). For the CDR3, the DNA is TGTGCCAGCAGCTTGGGACAGAGTAACACTGAAGCTTTCTTT. Protein product: CASSLGQSNTEAFF.

The CDR3 is CASSLPRGRTSADEQYF. In nucleotides, the CDR3 is TGTGCCAGCAGCTTGCCCCGGGGCCGGACTAGCGCTGACGAGCAGTACTTC. The chain is built from TRBV5-8 and TRBJ2-7; 9 nucleotides line up with TRBD2. The germline CDR1 and CDR2 sequences are SGHTS and YDEGEE. V lost 1 base and J lost 5; bases outside the gene matches: 13. The CDR3 runs 17 residues. The variable domain in full, with the rest retrieved from reference TRBV5-8 and TRBJ2-7, is EAGVTQSPTHLIKTRGQQATLRCSPISGHTSVYWYQQALGLGLQFLLWYDEGEERNRGNFPPRFSGRQFPNYSSELNVNALELEDSALYLCASSLPRGRTSADEQYFGPGTRLTVT.

The V call is TRBV19, the J call TRBJ2-1; 10 bases match TRBD1. After removal of 2 bases from V and 2 bases from J, the junction contained 3 bases not matched to a gene. Germline CDR1 reads LNHDA; CDR2 reads SQIVND (reference sequence). This CDR3 contains 16 residues. CDR3 sequence: CASSIRTGGAYNEQFF. CDR3 nucleotide sequence: TGTGCCAGTAGTATAAGGACAGGGGGGGCCTACAATGAGCAGTTCTTC.

The chain's CDR3 is CASSIDSGADGAFF. CDR3 bases: TGTGCCAGTAGTATAGATTCAGGGGCCGATGGGGCTTTCTTT. The gene calls are TRBV19 and TRBJ1-1; D is possibly TRBD1 (6 bases). V lost 0 bases to trimming and J lost 11 bases, with 16 bases between them. This CDR3 region has 14 residues. Germline V gene lookup returns CDR1 LNHDA and CDR2 SQIVND (reference sequence).

The chain has TRBV7-3 and TRBJ2-3, with 14 bases that match TRBD2. Germline V CDR1 and CDR2: SGHTA, FQGTGA. V trimming: 4 bases; J trimming: 5 bases; junction bases outside the gene matches: 8. This CDR3 region has 17 residues. Written as DNA, the CDR3 is TGTGCCAGCAGCTCCGGACTAGCGGGGGGCCTAATAGATACGCAGTATTTT. It codes for CASSSGLAGGLIDTQYF. The full variable domain, with the rest looked up from reference TRBV7-3 and TRBJ2-3, is GAGVSQTPSNKVTEKGKYVELRCDPISGHTALYWYRQSLGQGPEFLIYFQGTGAADDSGLPNDRFFAVRPEGSVSTLKIQRTERGDSAVYLCASSSGLAGGLIDTQYFGPGTRLTVL.

The rearrangement uses TRBV28 and TRBJ1-6; TRBD1 might be the D (6 bases). CDR1 and CDR2 (germline): MDHEN, SYDVKM. This CDR3 is 16 amino acids long. Trimming took off 4 bases at V and 8 bases at J, with 18 bases between the two ends. The CDR3 DNA reads TGTGCCAGCAGTTATCCAGGCCAAGGGGGTGATTCACCCCTCCACTTT. Protein product: CASSYPGQGGDSPLHF.

V usage is TRBV3-1 (or the pseudogene TRBV3-2) and J usage is TRBJ2-7; 9 nucleotides align to TRBD2. Germline CDR1 LGHDT, CDR2 YNNKEL (reference sequence). This CDR3 is 15 amino acids long. Trimming removed 1 base from V and 5 bases from J; junction bases left unmatched: 6. The CDR3 reads CASSQGREGRNEQYF. Written as DNA, the CDR3 is TGTGCCAGCAGCCAAGGGCGGGAGGGTCGGAACGAGCAGTACTTC.

This sequence joins TRBV4-3 and TRBJ2-3, with 7 bases that match TRBD2. The CDR3 totals 16 residues. The germline V gene has CDR1 LGHNA and CDR2 YSLEER. J was trimmed by 5 bases and V by 4 bases; bases with no gene match: 12. The CDR3 nucleotides read TGCGCCAGCAGCCTCTTAATGGGGGGGGGTAGAGATACGCAGTATTTT. This encodes CASSLLMGGGRDTQYF.

The chain uses TRBV19 and TRBJ2-1, with D possibly matching TRBD2 (5 bases). Trimming left V 3 bases short and J 12 bases short, with 18 bases between. There are 14 residues in the CDR3. Germline lookup yields CDR1 LNHDA and CDR2 SQIVND (reference sequence). The CDR3 sequence: CASSIEAMLAGQFF. CDR3 nucleotides: TGTGCCAGTAGTATTGAGGCAATGCTAGCTGGGCAGTTCTTC.